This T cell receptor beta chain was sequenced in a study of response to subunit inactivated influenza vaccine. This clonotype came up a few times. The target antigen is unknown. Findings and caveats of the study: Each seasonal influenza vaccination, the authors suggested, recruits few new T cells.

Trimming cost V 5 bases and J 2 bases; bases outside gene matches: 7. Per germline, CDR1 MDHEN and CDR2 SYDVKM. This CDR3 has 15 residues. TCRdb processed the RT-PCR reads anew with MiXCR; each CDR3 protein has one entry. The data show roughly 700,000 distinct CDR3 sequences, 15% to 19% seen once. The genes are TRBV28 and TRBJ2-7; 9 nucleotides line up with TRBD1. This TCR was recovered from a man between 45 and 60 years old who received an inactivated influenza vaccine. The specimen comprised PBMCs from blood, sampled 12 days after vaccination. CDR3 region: CASSLPDRGPYEQYF. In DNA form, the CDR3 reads TGTGCCAGCAGTCTACCGGACAGGGGACCCTACGAGCAGTACTTC.